The T cell receptor beta chain under discussion was sequenced for a study of OX40 agonist ivuxolimab in advanced cancers. Overall study: Six ivuxolimab dose levels, 0.01 to 10 mg/kg, were given intravenously every 2 weeks. Findings of the study overall: Clonal expansion was seen in CD4+ and CD8+ blood T cells by week 6 at 0.1 to 3.0 mg/kg.

Produced via immunoSEQ multiplex PCR; TCRdb's table is partial and in-frame only. The top ten clones hold approximately 23% of a sample with 66,000 or so clones, about 92% of them seen once. The germline V and J ends were trimmed by 6 bases and 7 bases, with 12 bases remaining between them. There are 12 residues in the CDR3. Germline assignment: CDR1 MNHNS and CDR2 SASEGT. A word on this clone: Its antigen is unidentified.

The TCR was taken from an adult with an advanced solid tumor such as melanoma, head and neck, liver or kidney cancer. This chain joins TRBV6-1 and TRBJ1-2; D uncertain. The sample consisted of CD4+ or CD8+ T cells sorted from blood, taken in a trial of the OX40 agonist ivuxolimab. The CDR3, as DNA: TGTGCCAGCAGCCCGAAACGGGGTGGCTACACCTTC. Translated, it gives CASSPKRGGYTF.